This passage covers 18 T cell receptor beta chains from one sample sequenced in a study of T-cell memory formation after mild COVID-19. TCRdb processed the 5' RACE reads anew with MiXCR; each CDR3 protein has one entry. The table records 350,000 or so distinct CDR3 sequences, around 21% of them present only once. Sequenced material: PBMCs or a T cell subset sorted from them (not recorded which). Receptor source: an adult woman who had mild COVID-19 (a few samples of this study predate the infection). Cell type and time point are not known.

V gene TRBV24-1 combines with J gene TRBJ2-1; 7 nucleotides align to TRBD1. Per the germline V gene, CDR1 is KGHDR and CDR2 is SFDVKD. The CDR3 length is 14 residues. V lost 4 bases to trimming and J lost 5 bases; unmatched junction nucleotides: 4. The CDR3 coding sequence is TGTGCCACCAGTGACCCGGGACAGAACAATGAGCAGTTCTTC. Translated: CATSDPGQNNEQFF.

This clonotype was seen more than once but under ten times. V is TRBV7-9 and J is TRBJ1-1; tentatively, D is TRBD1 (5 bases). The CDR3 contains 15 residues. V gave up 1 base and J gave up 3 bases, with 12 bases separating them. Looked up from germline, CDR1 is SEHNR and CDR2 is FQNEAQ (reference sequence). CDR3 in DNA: TGTGCCAGCAGCTTAGGACGCGACAGTTACACTGAAGCTTTCTTT. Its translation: CASSLGRDSYTEAFF.

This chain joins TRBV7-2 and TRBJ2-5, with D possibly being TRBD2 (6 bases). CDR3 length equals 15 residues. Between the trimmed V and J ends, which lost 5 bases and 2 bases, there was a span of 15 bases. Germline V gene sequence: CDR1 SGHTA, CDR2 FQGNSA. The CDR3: CASSLSGAKQETQYF. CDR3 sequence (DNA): TGTGCCAGCAGCCTTAGCGGAGCTAAACAAGAGACCCAGTACTTC.

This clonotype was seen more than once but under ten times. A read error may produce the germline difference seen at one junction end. The CDR3: CASSLLGLAEVF. In DNA form, the CDR3 reads TGTGCCAGCAGCTTATTGGGACTAGCGGAAGTTTTC. This chain connects TRBV11-2 to TRBJ2-1; 11 nucleotides match TRBD2. The CDR3 covers 12 residues. Germline CDR1 reads SGHAT; CDR2 reads FQNNGV.

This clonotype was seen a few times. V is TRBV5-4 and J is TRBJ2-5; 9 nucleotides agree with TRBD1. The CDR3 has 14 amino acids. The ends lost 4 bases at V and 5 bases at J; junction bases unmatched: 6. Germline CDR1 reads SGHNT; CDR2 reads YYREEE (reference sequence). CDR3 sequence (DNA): TGTGCCAGCAGCAAGGGACAGGGCGTCGAGACCCAGTACTTC. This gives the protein CASSKGQGVETQYF.

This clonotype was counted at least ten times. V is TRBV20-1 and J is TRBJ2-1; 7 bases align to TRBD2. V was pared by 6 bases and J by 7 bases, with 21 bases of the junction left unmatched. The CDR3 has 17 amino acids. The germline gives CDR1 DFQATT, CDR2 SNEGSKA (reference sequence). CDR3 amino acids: CSAPRGSGQLFGNEQFF. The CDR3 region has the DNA TGCAGTGCCCCCCGGGGTAGCGGGCAACTCTTCGGGAATGAGCAGTTCTTC.

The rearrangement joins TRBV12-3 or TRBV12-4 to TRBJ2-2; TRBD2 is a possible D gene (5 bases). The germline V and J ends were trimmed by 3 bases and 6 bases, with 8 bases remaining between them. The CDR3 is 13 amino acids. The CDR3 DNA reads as TGTGCCAGCAGTTTCGCGAGGGCCGGGGAGCTGTTTTTT. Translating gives CASSFARAGELFF.

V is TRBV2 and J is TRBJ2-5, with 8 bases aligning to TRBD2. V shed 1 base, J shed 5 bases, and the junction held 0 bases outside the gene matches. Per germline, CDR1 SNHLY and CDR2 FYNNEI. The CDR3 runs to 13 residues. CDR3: CASSEERGETQYF. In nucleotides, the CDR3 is TGTGCCAGCAGTGAAGAGCGGGGGGAGACCCAGTACTTC.

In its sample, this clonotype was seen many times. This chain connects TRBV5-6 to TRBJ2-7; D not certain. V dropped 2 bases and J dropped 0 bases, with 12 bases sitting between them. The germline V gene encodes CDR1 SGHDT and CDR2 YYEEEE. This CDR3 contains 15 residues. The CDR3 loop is CASSFFSGSSYEQYF. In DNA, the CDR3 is TGTGCCAGCAGCTTTTTTTCTGGCAGCTCCTACGAGCAGTACTTC.

DNA of the CDR3: TGCGCCAGCACCTTACAGGGGGCCTCCAACTACGACGAGCAGTACTTC. It encodes CASTLQGASNYDEQYF. V is TRBV5-1 and J is TRBJ2-7, with 9 bases that match TRBD1. From germline, CDR1 is SGHRS and CDR2 YFSETQ. The junction had 15 bases not matched to a gene; V was cut back by 6 bases and J by 5 bases. The CDR3 contains 16 residues.

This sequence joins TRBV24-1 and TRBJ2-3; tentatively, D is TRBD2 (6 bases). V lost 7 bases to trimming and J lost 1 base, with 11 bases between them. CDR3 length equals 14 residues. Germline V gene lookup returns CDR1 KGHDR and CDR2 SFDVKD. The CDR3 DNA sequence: TGTGCCACCAGGCGGACTACCGGCACAGATACGCAGTATTTT. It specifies CATRRTTGTDTQYF.

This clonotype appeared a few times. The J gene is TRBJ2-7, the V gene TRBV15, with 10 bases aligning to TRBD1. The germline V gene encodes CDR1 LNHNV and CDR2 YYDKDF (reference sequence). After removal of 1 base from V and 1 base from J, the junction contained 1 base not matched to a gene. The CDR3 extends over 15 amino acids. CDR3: CATSRGTGGSYEQYF. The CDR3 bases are TGTGCCACCAGCAGAGGGACAGGGGGTTCCTACGAGCAGTACTTC. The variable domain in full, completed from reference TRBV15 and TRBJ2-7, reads DAMVIQNPRYQVTQFGKPVTLSCSQTLNHNVMYWYQQKSSQAPKLLFHYYDKDFNNEADTPDNFQSRRPNTSFCFLDIRSPGLGDTAMYLCATSRGTGGSYEQYFGPGTRLTVT.

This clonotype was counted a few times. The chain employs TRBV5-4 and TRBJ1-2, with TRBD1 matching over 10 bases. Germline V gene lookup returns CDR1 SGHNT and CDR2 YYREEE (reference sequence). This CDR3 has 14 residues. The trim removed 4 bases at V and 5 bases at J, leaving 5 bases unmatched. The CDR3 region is CASSPRQGAYGYTF. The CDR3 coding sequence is TGTGCCAGCAGCCCCCGACAGGGGGCATATGGCTACACCTTC.

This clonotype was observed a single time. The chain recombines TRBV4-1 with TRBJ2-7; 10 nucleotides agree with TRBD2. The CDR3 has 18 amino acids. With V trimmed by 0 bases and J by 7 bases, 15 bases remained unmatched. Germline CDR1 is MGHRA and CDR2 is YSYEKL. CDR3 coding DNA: TGCGCCAGCAGCCAAGAAGGGGCAGCACTAGCGGGGAGTGATGAGCAGTACTTC. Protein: CASSQEGAALAGSDEQYF.

CDR3 protein: CASRTGLAGFYEQYF. In DNA form, the CDR3 reads TGTGCCAGCAGGACCGGACTAGCGGGTTTCTACGAGCAGTACTTC. The chain carries TRBV2 and TRBJ2-7; 11 bases map to TRBD2. The CDR3 is 15 residues long. V lost 6 bases, J lost 3 bases, and 7 bases stayed unmatched. Germline lookup yields CDR1 SNHLY and CDR2 FYNNEI.

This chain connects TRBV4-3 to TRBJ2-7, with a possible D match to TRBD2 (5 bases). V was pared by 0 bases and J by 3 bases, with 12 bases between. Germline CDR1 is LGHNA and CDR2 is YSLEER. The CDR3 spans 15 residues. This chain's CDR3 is CASSQEGREFYEQYF. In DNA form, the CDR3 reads TGCGCCAGCAGCCAAGAGGGCCGGGAATTCTACGAGCAGTACTTC.

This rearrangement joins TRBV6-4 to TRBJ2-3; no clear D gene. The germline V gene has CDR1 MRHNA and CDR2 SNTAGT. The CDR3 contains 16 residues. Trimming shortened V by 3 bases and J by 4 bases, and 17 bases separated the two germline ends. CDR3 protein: CASSDNISAVSDTQYF. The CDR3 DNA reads TGTGCCAGCAGTGATAATATTTCGGCTGTCTCAGATACGCAGTATTTT.

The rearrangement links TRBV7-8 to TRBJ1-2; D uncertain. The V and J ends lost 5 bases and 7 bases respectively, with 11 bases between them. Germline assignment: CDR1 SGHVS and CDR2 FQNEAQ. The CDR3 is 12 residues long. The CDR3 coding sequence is TGTGCCAGCAGCCAGGAACTAGGTGGCTACACCTTC. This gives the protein CASSQELGGYTF.